The rows below give T cell receptor beta chains drawn from one sample of a study of cytomegalovirus exposure and HLA in healthy donors. Profiled with immunoSEQ multiplex PCR; TCRdb holds only in-frame clones, not every one. The data show hundreds of thousands of clones, around 66% seen once. Specimen: PBMCs. These receptor sequences come from a female donor in good health and CMV-seronegative. Both conserved end residues are part of each CDR3. The order of the fields is J gene, V gene, D gene, clone size, CDR3 protein, CDR3 DNA. The D gene is left open where the match is weak. Clone size is shown for a subset of rows, as once, few, many or a class of expanded clone.

>TRBJ1-4|TRBV7-6|-|-
CASSLAWGVNEKLFF
TGTGCCAGCAGCTTAGCCTGGGGGGTCAATGAAAAACTGTTTTTT
>TRBJ2-3|TRBV5-6|-|-
CASSLGAGKGAF
TGTGCCAGCAGCTTGGGGGCGGGAAAGGGGGCGTTT
>TRBJ2-7|TRBV7-3|-|few
CASSSSGSNEQYF
TGTGCCAGCAGCTCAAGCGGGTCGAACGAGCAGTACTTC
>TRBJ1-2|TRBV29-1|-|-
CSVAEGANYGYTF
TGCAGCGTCGCAGAAGGAGCTAACTATGGCTACACCTTC
>TRBJ2-1|TRBV11-3|TRBD1|-
CASSLGGGQGLFF
TGTGCCAGCAGCTTAGGGGGGGGACAGGGTCTGTTCTTC
>TRBJ1-6|TRBV6-5|-|-
CASTKRWPGGSPLHF
TGTGCCAGCACCAAGAGGTGGCCCGGGGGTTCACCCCTCCACTTT
>TRBJ2-1|TRBV10-2|-|few
CASSDDTSRRNEQFF
TGCGCCAGCAGTGATGATACTAGCAGGCGGAATGAGCAGTTCTTC
>TRBJ1-2|TRBV7-8|-|-
CASSLDPGAPYGYTF
TGTGCCAGCAGCTTAGATCCTGGGGCCCCCTATGGCTACACCTTC
>TRBJ2-7|TRBV7-8|-|few
CASSLAPGEGYEQYF
TGTGCCAGCAGCTTAGCGCCAGGGGAGGGCTACGAGCAGTACTTC
>TRBJ2-1|TRBV5-1|TRBD2|few
CASSLEASGSKYNEQFF
TGCGCCAGCAGCTTGGAGGCTAGCGGGAGTAAATACAATGAGCAGTTCTTC
>TRBJ1-3|TRBV6-6|TRBD1|-
CASIRGTGTHTIYF
TGTGCCAGCATCCGCGGGACAGGGACGCACACCATATATTTT
>TRBJ2-3|TRBV7-2|TRBD2|once
CASSTGLAADTDTQYF
TGTGCCAGCAGCACGGGACTAGCGGCGGACACAGATACGCAGTATTTT
>TRBJ2-1|TRBV5-6|-|-
CASSLEQRANEQFF
TGTGCCAGCAGCTTGGAACAGCGGGCAAATGAGCAGTTCTTC
>TRBJ2-7|TRBV11-2|TRBD2|-
CASSYLAGVAYEQYF
TGTGCCAGCAGCTACCTAGCGGGAGTTGCCTACGAGCAGTACTTC
>TRBJ2-7|TRBV5-4|TRBD1|-
CASRLGGTGKGHEQYF
TGTGCCAGCAGACTTGGGGGGACAGGGAAAGGGCACGAGCAGTACTTC
>TRBJ1-3|TRBV2|-|-
CASSDHRTDSGNTIYF
TGTGCCAGCAGTGACCACAGAACTGACTCTGGAAACACCATATATTTT
>TRBJ1-3|TRBV7-2|TRBD1|-
CASSLGQGALGNTIYF
TGTGCCAGCAGCTTAGGACAGGGGGCATTGGGAAACACCATATATTTT
>TRBJ1-5|TRBV18|-|few
CASSLTESNQPQHF
TGTGCCAGCTCACTGACGGAGAGCAATCAGCCCCAGCATTTT
>TRBJ2-5|TRBV7-2|-|-
CASSPHGTGETQYF
TGTGCCAGCAGCCCCCATGGGACTGGCGAGACCCAGTACTTC
>TRBJ1-2|TRBV7-9|-|-
CASSLTPVNVLAGAYGYTF
TGTGCCAGCAGCTTAACGCCAGTCAACGTACTAGCGGGGGCCTATGGCTACACCTTC
>TRBJ1-1|TRBV7-2|-|few
CASSPRGGRNTEAFF
TGTGCCAGCAGCCCCCGGGGGGGGCGGAACACTGAAGCTTTCTTT
>TRBJ1-1|TRBV7-3|-|-
CASSPGRTTEASF
TGTGCCAGCAGCCCCGGGAGGACCACTGAAGCTTCCTTT
>TRBJ2-3|TRBV6-1|TRBD2|-
CASTSLAGGADTQYF
TGTGCCAGCACCTCACTAGCGGGAGGGGCAGATACGCAGTATTTT
>TRBJ2-1|TRBV5-1|TRBD2|-
CASSLASGINEQFF
TGCGCCAGCAGCTTGGCTAGCGGCATCAATGAGCAGTTCTTC
>TRBJ1-4|TRBV28|-|-
CASSPHSSQGFGEKLFF
TGTGCCAGCAGTCCCCACTCCAGCCAGGGATTTGGGGAAAAACTGTTTTTT
>TRBJ1-2|TRBV6-5|TRBD1|-
CASSYGTAQNGYTF
TGTGCCAGCAGTTACGGGACAGCACAAAATGGCTACACCTTC
>TRBJ2-7|TRBV29-1|TRBD2|-
CSAHNYSGGIPRYEQYF
TGCAGCGCACATAACTATAGCGGGGGGATCCCCCGCTACGAGCAGTACTTC
>TRBJ1-2|TRBV5-6|-|-
CASSLAGKANYGYTF
TGTGCCAGCAGCTTGGCGGGGAAAGCTAACTATGGCTACACCTTC
>TRBJ2-7|TRBV2|-|-
CASSDGPGGEQYF
TGTGCCAGCAGTGACGGTCCGGGTGGCGAGCAGTACTTC
>TRBJ2-7|TRBV7-9|-|-
CASSDPDGLYEQYF
TGTGCCAGCAGCGACCCGGACGGACTCTACGAGCAGTACTTC
>TRBJ2-7|TRBV28|TRBD2|once
CASSPGTSVHEQYF
TGTGCCAGCAGTCCCGGGACTAGCGTTCACGAGCAGTACTTC
>TRBJ1-2|TRBV30|-|-
CAWSVLWSPAGYTF
TGTGCCTGGAGTGTACTGTGGTCTCCCGCGGGCTACACCTTC
>TRBJ2-4|TRBV29-1|TRBD2|few
CSVEGGASGRTSGIQYF
TGCAGCGTTGAAGGAGGGGCTAGCGGGAGAACCTCGGGGATTCAGTACTTC
>TRBJ2-7|TRBV6-1|TRBD2|-
CASSEAGTSYEQYF
TGTGCCAGCAGTGAAGCCGGGACTAGCTACGAGCAGTACTTC
>TRBJ2-5|TRBV19|-|-
CASTPGGQASETQYF
TGTGCCAGTACCCCGGGGGGACAGGCGAGCGAGACCCAGTACTTC